These 15 T cell receptor beta chains originate from one sample sequenced in a study of shared clonotypes between healthy human individuals. CD8 cells regarded as naive lacked CD45RO, were positively chosen for CCR7, and omitted terminally differentiated effector memory CD45RA+ cells. Here immunoSEQ multiplex PCR was the method, and the copy in TCRdb shows in-frame clones only, minus some. The repertoire has some 600,000 clones, approximately 96% of them found once; the top ten carry more than 0.085%. The specimen sequenced was naive CD8+ T cells sorted from blood. These receptors all come from a woman aged 30 to 39 in good health.

This clone is a singleton in its sample. The chain couples TRBV9 to TRBJ2-1; 9 bases agree with TRBD2. This CDR3 spans 17 amino acids. Trimming removed 3 bases from V and 5 bases from J; junction bases left unmatched: 12. Per germline, CDR1 SGDLS and CDR2 YYNGEE. CDR3 in amino acids: CASSANTGLATNNEQFF. CDR3 coding DNA: TGTGCCAGCAGCGCCAACACCGGACTAGCGACAAACAATGAGCAGTTCTTC.

This chain's CDR3 is CASSIEGEENQPQHF. Written as DNA, the CDR3 is TGTGCCAGTAGTATAGAGGGAGAGGAAAATCAGCCCCAGCATTTT. This chain uses TRBV19 with TRBJ1-5; D unclear. CDR1 is LNHDA, CDR2 SQIVND, per germline (reference sequence). V was shortened by 0 bases and J by 4 bases, with 10 bases between the two germline ends. This CDR3 is 15 amino acids long.

The V call is TRBV28, the J call TRBJ1-1; 10 bases are a match to TRBD1. Trimming cost V 6 bases and J 6 bases; bases outside gene matches: 10. The CDR3 spans 15 residues. Germline CDR1 MDHEN, CDR2 SYDVKM. The CDR3: CASRDRDRGISEAFF. CDR3 in DNA: TGTGCCAGCAGAGACCGGGACAGGGGTATTTCTGAAGCTTTCTTT.

The genes are TRBV27 and TRBJ1-4; 9 bases fit TRBD1. CDR1 MNHEY and CDR2 SMNVEV come from the germline V gene (reference sequence). The CDR3 extends over 17 amino acids. V shed 6 bases, J shed 8 bases, and the junction held 16 bases outside the gene matches. CDR3 sequence reads: CASSPPRDRVGWEKLFF. In DNA, the CDR3 is TGTGCCAGCAGCCCGCCCCGGGACAGGGTCGGCTGGGAAAAACTGTTTTTT.

This clone was detected once. The gene calls are TRBV27 and TRBJ1-2; D call uncertain. Trimming pared 0 bases from V and 6 bases from J, leaving 8 bases between. The germline gives CDR1 MNHEY, CDR2 SMNVEV (reference sequence). The CDR3 covers 13 residues. The CDR3 spells CASSLSFADGYTF. CDR3 DNA sequence: TGTGCCAGCAGTTTATCTTTCGCGGATGGCTACACCTTC.

About this clone: Other DNA sequences in the same sample also yield this CDR3. The rearrangement uses TRBV29-1 and TRBJ2-5, with D possibly matching TRBD1 (6 bases). The J call is uncertain, as TRBJ2-7 better fits the DNA end. CDR1 SQVTM and CDR2 ANQGSEA come from the germline V gene. The CDR3 sequence is 12 residues long. For the CDR3, the DNA is TGCAGCGTTGAGCAGGGGTCCTACGAGCAGTACTTC. This encodes CSVEQGSYEQYF.

The rearrangement links TRBV15 to TRBJ2-6; D gene unclear. The CDR3 has 15 amino acids. Between the trimmed V and J ends, which lost 3 bases and 3 bases, there was a span of 9 bases. From germline, CDR1 is LNHNV and CDR2 YYDKDF (reference sequence). CDR3 protein: CATSSNPGGANVLTF. CDR3 coding DNA: TGTGCCACCAGCAGCAACCCAGGTGGGGCCAACGTCCTGACTTTC.

In this sample, this clone turned up a few times. The rearrangement links TRBV29-1 to TRBJ1-1; TRBD1 might be the D (6 bases). In germline, CDR1 is SQVTM, CDR2 ANQGSEA. The CDR3 loop spans 12 amino acids. With 5 bases removed from V and 1 base from J, the gap between germline ends came to 8 bases. The CDR3 sequence is CSVNRENTEAFF. As DNA, the CDR3 is TGCAGCGTTAACAGGGAGAACACTGAAGCTTTCTTT.

CDR3 DNA sequence: TGTGCCAGCAGCGTAGAGTCCGCAAGCTACGAGCAGTACTTC. Translation: CASSVESASYEQYF. The rearrangement uses TRBV9 and TRBJ2-7; D is uncertain. There are 14 residues in the CDR3. Germline V lookup: CDR1 SGDLS, CDR2 YYNGEE. V was shortened by 0 bases and J by 3 bases, with 10 bases between the two germline ends.

V gene TRBV13 combines with J gene TRBJ2-2; the match to TRBD2 covers 14 bases. The CDR3 runs 16 residues. V was pared by 5 bases and J by 5 bases, with 4 bases of the junction left unmatched. Germline lookup yields CDR1 PRHDT and CDR2 FYEKMQ (reference sequence). The CDR3 sequence: CASSGGTSGRTGELFF. The CDR3 DNA sequence: TGTGCCAGCAGCGGAGGGACTAGCGGGAGAACCGGGGAGCTGTTTTTT.

The gene calls are TRBV29-1 and TRBJ2-1; 9 bases map to TRBD1. The V segment lost 4 bases and the J segment 10 bases; nucleotides outside the gene matches: 8. Germline V gene data show CDR1 as SQVTM and CDR2 as ANQGSEA. The CDR3 has 13 residues. The CDR3 DNA reads TGCAGCGTTGTCGGATTTGGGACAGGGGAGCAGTTCTTC. This codes for CSVVGFGTGEQFF.

This chain connects TRBV19 to TRBJ2-2; D is unclear. CDR1 LNHDA and CDR2 SQIVND come from the germline V gene (reference sequence). This CDR3 spans 14 amino acids. Trimming pared 7 bases from V and 1 base from J, leaving 10 bases between. This chain's CDR3 is CASNFRQNTGELFF. CDR3 nucleotide sequence: TGTGCCAGTAACTTCAGACAGAACACCGGGGAGCTGTTTTTT.

The J gene is TRBJ2-2, the V gene TRBV7-2; possibly TRBD1 or TRBD2 for D (6 bases each). This CDR3 region has 15 residues. V was clipped by 3 bases and J by 2 bases, with 10 bases between them. The germline CDR1 and CDR2 sequences are SGHTA and FQGNSA. The CDR3: CASSFGGPNTGELFF. The CDR3 DNA reads as TGTGCCAGCAGCTTTGGGGGGCCAAACACCGGGGAGCTGTTTTTT.

As to this clone: This CDR3 is also generated by other DNA sequences in the sample. This chain links TRBV9 with TRBJ1-4; D not certain. Germline CDR1 is SGDLS and CDR2 is YYNGEE. V was trimmed by 0 bases and J by 2 bases, leaving 8 bases between them. The CDR3 runs 15 residues. The CDR3 reads CASSVGGSTNEKLFF. The CDR3 DNA sequence: TGTGCCAGCAGCGTAGGCGGCTCGACTAATGAAAAACTGTTTTTT.

The sample holds one count of this clone. This sequence joins TRBV19 and TRBJ1-4; D call uncertain. Deletions cut 2 bases from V and 1 base from J, with 20 bases between. The length of the CDR3 is 19 residues. Germline CDR1 is LNHDA and CDR2 is SQIVND (reference sequence). The CDR3 DNA reads as TGTGCCAGTAGTATAAGAAGGAACCATGTTAACGGAACTAATGAAAAACTGTTTTTT. Translated, it gives CASSIRRNHVNGTNEKLFF.